This T cell receptor (beta chain) derives from a study of shared clonotypes between healthy human individuals. Profiling relied on immunoSEQ multiplex PCR, and the TCRdb table lists in-frame clones only, not all of them. Counted here are millions of clones, 93% occurring once; the ten biggest clones make up under 0.45%. V was shortened by 6 bases and J by 0 bases, with 9 bases between the two germline ends. CDR1 is WNHNN, CDR2 SYGVQD, per germline (reference sequence). This CDR3 is 14 amino acids long. Adult donors, all healthy and HIV-negative, had no recent acute infections or vaccinations. The specimen sequenced was naive CD4+ T cells from PBMCs. Documented subset: CD45RA+ positively selected. The receptor was derived from a young man in good health. Some clones in this sample may be carry-over from other donors' samples. The chain has TRBV10-1 and TRBJ1-5; the D is unclear. CDR3: CASRRFYSNQPQHF. The CDR3 bases are TGCGCCAGCAGGAGATTTTATAGCAATCAGCCCCAGCATTTT.